This is a list of T cell receptor beta chains from one sample in a study of T cells after yellow fever vaccination. From the 5' RACE reads, TCRdb called clonotypes with MiXCR, one entry per CDR3 protein. Seen here are 80,000 to 100,000 distinct CDR3 sequences, approximately 8.4% observed once, and the top ten hold approximately 17%. This specimen consisted of CD8+ T cells not binding an NS4B(214-222) dextramer, sorted from PBMCs, obtained around 15 days after the first yellow fever vaccination. The receptors here all came from a man aged 18 to 29 who received the YFV17D yellow fever vaccine. CDR3s include the opening cysteine and the closing phenylalanine or tryptophan. A D gene is named only where the DNA matches it firmly. Clone size is not always given. Where it is, it says once, few, many or a class for expanded clones.

D gene,clone size,J gene,V gene,CDR3 protein,CDR3 DNA
-,-,TRBJ1-5,TRBV10-3,CATSSVGDNQPQHF,TGTGCCACTTCCTCCGTGGGAGACAATCAGCCCCAGCATTTT
-,few,TRBJ2-3,TRBV29-1,CSVDRGSTDTQYF,TGCAGCGTTGACAGGGGTTCCACAGATACGCAGTATTTT
-,-,TRBJ2-1,TRBV4-3,CASSQLTAYNEQFF,TGCGCTAGCAGCCAACTCACAGCGTACAATGAGCAGTTCTTC
-,few,TRBJ2-3,TRBV27,CASSSRARPSTDTQYF,TGTGCCAGCAGTTCACGGGCCCGACCTAGCACAGATACGCAGTATTTT
-,-,TRBJ2-1,TRBV29-1,CSGAGGSVTRHDEQFF,TGCAGCGGTGCGGGCGGTTCAGTAACGCGGCACGATGAGCAGTTCTTC
-,many,TRBJ2-1,TRBV6-5,CASSYDGRINNEQFF,TGTGCCAGCAGTTACGACGGACGGATTAACAATGAGCAGTTCTTC
TRBD2,few,TRBJ2-1,TRBV9,CASSVPTSGGYNEQFF,TGTGCCAGCAGCGTACCCACTAGCGGGGGATACAATGAGCAGTTCTTC
-,few,TRBJ1-1,TRBV7-9,CASSFPMNTEAFF,TGTGCCAGCAGCTTCCCCATGAACACTGAAGCTTTCTTT
-,many,TRBJ1-4,TRBV5-6,CASSELMDEKLFF,TGTGCCAGCAGCGAACTCATGGATGAAAAACTGTTTTTT
-,-,TRBJ2-3,TRBV7-7,CASSLGQGEPDTQYF,TGTGCTAGCAGCTTGGGCCAGGGCGAGCCAGATACGCAGTATTTT
-,-,TRBJ1-5,TRBV19,CASSASAGYQPQHF,TGTGCCAGTAGTGCTAGCGCGGGCTATCAGCCCCAGCATTTT
-,few,TRBJ1-5,TRBV15,CATSRDRGGDQPQHF,TGTGCCACCAGCAGAGATAGGGGGGGCGATCAGCCCCAGCATTTT
-,-,TRBJ2-1,TRBV7-9,CASSSYMHEQFF,TGTGCCAGCAGCTCTTATATGCATGAGCAGTTCTTC
TRBD1,-,TRBJ1-1,TRBV4-2,CASSLDRGAEAFF,TGTGCCAGCAGCCTGGACAGGGGGGCTGAAGCTTTCTTT
TRBD2,-,TRBJ2-3,TRBV7-8,CASSFRLAGGYFTDTQYF,TGTGCCAGCAGCTTTAGACTAGCGGGAGGTTATTTCACAGATACGCAGTATTTT
TRBD1,-,TRBJ1-2,TRBV12-3/TRBV12-4,CASSSALGGEDYGYTF,TGTGCCAGCAGTTCCGCTTTAGGGGGCGAGGACTATGGCTACACCTTC
-,few,TRBJ1-1,TRBV27,CASSLKSPRAEVNTEAFF,TGTGCCAGCAGTTTAAAATCTCCCAGGGCAGAAGTAAACACTGAAGCTTTCTTT
TRBD2,-,TRBJ2-1,TRBV10-3,CATSGGAANEQFF,TGTGCCACAAGCGGGGGGGCCGCCAATGAGCAGTTCTTC
-,-,TRBJ2-3,TRBV12-3/TRBV12-4,CASSFLQGTDTQYF,TGTGCCAGCAGTTTCTTGCAGGGCACAGATACGCAGTATTTT
-,many,TRBJ2-2,TRBV12-3/TRBV12-4,CASSSGRRGRPGELFF,TGTGCCAGCAGTTCCGGGCGGAGGGGGCGCCCCGGGGAGCTGTTTTTT
TRBD1,-,TRBJ2-1,TRBV19,CASSMDRGDEQFF,TGTGCCAGTAGTATGGACAGGGGCGATGAGCAGTTCTTC
TRBD1,-,TRBJ1-1,TRBV30,CAWSVQQGRAFF,TGTGCCTGGAGCGTTCAACAGGGGAGAGCTTTCTTT
-,many,TRBJ2-7,TRBV5-6,CASTSEGGLDYEQYF,TGTGCCAGCACCTCGGAGGGGGGATTGGACTACGAGCAGTACTTC
TRBD2,-,TRBJ2-7,TRBV4-3,CASSHGLAGVTTAYEQYF,TGCGCCAGCAGCCACGGACTAGCGGGGGTGACTACCGCCTACGAGCAGTACTTC
TRBD2,few,TRBJ2-7,TRBV4-1,CASSQDTSASYEQYF,TGCGCCAGCAGCCAAGATACTAGCGCCTCCTACGAGCAGTACTTC
TRBD2,-,TRBJ2-1,TRBV10-3,CAISDRAAGGGDEQFF,TGTGCCATCAGTGATCGAGCTGCGGGGGGCGGGGATGAGCAGTTCTTC
-,-,TRBJ1-2,TRBV24-1,CATSAAARGYGYTF,TGTGCCACCAGTGCGGCGGCACGCGGCTATGGCTACACCTTC
-,-,TRBJ1-5,TRBV9,CASSPQGNQPQHF,TGTGCCAGCAGCCCCCAGGGTAATCAGCCCCAGCATTTT
-,-,TRBJ1-1,TRBV4-1,CASSQLMGNTEAFF,TGCGCCAGCAGCCAATTGATGGGGAACACTGAAGCTTTCTTT
-,-,TRBJ1-5,TRBV6-2/TRBV6-3,CASSYILLAGRGNQPQHF,TGTGCCAGCAGTTACATCCTTTTAGCCGGCAGAGGGAATCAGCCCCAGCATTTT
-,many,TRBJ2-1,TRBV27,CASSLASSYNEQFF,TGTGCCAGCAGTTTGGCGAGCTCCTACAATGAGCAGTTCTTC
TRBD1,many,TRBJ2-6,TRBV2,CASSELRTGSNSGANVLTF,TGTGCCAGCAGTGAGCTTCGGACAGGGTCAAACTCTGGGGCCAACGTCCTGACTTTC
TRBD2,-,TRBJ2-3,TRBV6-2/TRBV6-3,CASSSLAGRGVDTQYF,TGTGCCAGCAGTTCCCTAGCGGGGAGGGGTGTAGATACGCAGTATTTT
-,few,TRBJ1-5,TRBV4-2,CASSQEDSSNQPQHF,TGTGCCAGCAGCCAAGAAGACAGTAGCAATCAGCCCCAGCATTTT
-,few,TRBJ2-2,TRBV19,CASSWGSGELFF,TGTGCCAGTAGTTGGGGGTCCGGGGAGCTGTTTTTT
-,few,TRBJ1-1,TRBV19,CASSIVGYQAFF,TGTGCCAGTAGTATAGTCGGCTATCAAGCTTTCTTT